The 26 T cell receptor beta chains given below trace back to one sample, sequenced in a study of blood T cell repertoires in COVID-19. Assay: immunoSEQ multiplex PCR; the TCRdb copy retains only in-frame clones and omits some. The profile covers 120,000 to 150,000 clones, with around 86% appearing a single time and roughly 1.5% taken by the ten largest. Specimen: peripheral blood. The receptors were sampled from a human donor in a cohort sampled during active COVID-19.

This clone was counted once. The chain recombines TRBV13 with TRBJ2-7, with D unclear. Germline-derived CDR1 and CDR2 are PRHDT and FYEKMQ (reference sequence). Trimming cost V 0 bases and J 0 bases, with 12 bases left between them. The CDR3 runs to 16 residues. The CDR3 protein is CASSLGSWRGSYEQYF. The CDR3 nucleotides read TGTGCCAGCAGCTTAGGGTCGTGGCGCGGCTCCTACGAGCAGTACTTC.

This chain links TRBV29-1 with TRBJ2-2; the D gene is possibly TRBD2 (6 bases). Looked up from germline, CDR1 is SQVTM and CDR2 is ANQGSEA. The CDR3 has 12 residues. The ends were cut back, 6 bases at V and 11 bases at J, with 16 bases in the middle. The CDR3 region is CSVRDSPGELFF. As DNA, the CDR3 is TGCAGCGTGCGGGACTCCCCGGGAGAGCTGTTTTTT.

As to this clone: The sample has other DNA sequences that encode this CDR3 too. The chain uses TRBV18 and TRBJ1-5, with D maybe TRBD1 (5 bases). Germline V gene data show CDR1 as KGHSH and CDR2 as LQKENI. V gave up 3 bases and J gave up 2 bases, with 8 bases separating them. The CDR3 loop spans 14 amino acids. The CDR3 DNA reads as TGTGCCAGCTCACCGGGACTGGGCAATCAGCCCCAGCATTTT. It encodes CASSPGLGNQPQHF.

The rearrangement links TRBV5-6 to TRBJ1-4, with 9 positions matching TRBD1. Germline V gene lookup returns CDR1 SGHDT and CDR2 YYEEEE. The J segment lost 5 bases and the V segment lost 3 bases, leaving 5 bases of the junction unmatched. The CDR3 consists of 15 residues. DNA of the CDR3: TGTGCCAGCAGCTCAACCGGGACAGGGAATGAAAAACTGTTTTTT. It yields the protein CASSSTGTGNEKLFF.

V and J are TRBV28 and TRBJ1-3, with 7 positions matching TRBD1. Germline-derived CDR1 and CDR2 are MDHEN and SYDVKM. The CDR3 extends over 18 amino acids. The trim removed 5 bases at V and 1 base at J, leaving 14 bases unmatched. The CDR3 DNA reads TGTGCCAGCAGTCCCTGGGGGGTAGGGGGCGGATCTGGAAACACCATATATTTT. Protein: CASSPWGVGGGSGNTIYF.

The rearrangement links TRBV6-1 to TRBJ2-3, with D tentatively TRBD1 (6 bases). V shed 3 bases and J shed 8 bases, with 15 bases lying between them. There are 14 residues in the CDR3. Looked up from germline, CDR1 is MNHNS and CDR2 is SASEGT. The CDR3 here is CASSDTGTGGTQYF. CDR3 sequence (DNA): TGTGCCAGCAGTGATACAGGGACGGGTGGTACGCAGTATTTT.

The chain couples TRBV6-1 to TRBJ2-2; D is unresolved. This CDR3 contains 13 residues. Deletions cut 1 base from V and 4 bases from J, with 4 bases between. The V gene's germline CDR1 is MNHNS and CDR2 SASEGT. The CDR3 nucleotides are TGTGCCAGCAGTGAAGGTATCACCGGGGAGCTGTTTTTT. Its protein product is CASSEGITGELFF.

This chain connects TRBV19 to TRBJ2-7, with a tentative D call TRBD1 (6 bases). V was shortened by 1 base and J by 7 bases, with 11 bases between the two germline ends. The CDR3 extends over 13 amino acids. Germline V gene sequence: CDR1 LNHDA, CDR2 SQIVND (reference sequence). CDR3 nucleotides: TGTGCCAGTAGTATAGCCAGGGGACGGGAGCAGTACTTC. Translation: CASSIARGREQYF.

The chain employs TRBV29-1 and TRBJ1-2; perhaps TRBD1 as D (5 bases). The CDR3 consists of 13 residues. Per germline, CDR1 SQVTM and CDR2 ANQGSEA. Trimming left V 5 bases short and J 4 bases short, with 14 bases between. This chain's CDR3 is CSVTTGARYGYTF. CDR3 DNA sequence: TGCAGCGTTACCACAGGAGCCCGCTATGGCTACACCTTC.

This rearrangement joins TRBV3-1 (or the pseudogene TRBV3-2) to TRBJ2-3; 7 nucleotides align to TRBD2. CDR3 size: 15 residues. Germline V CDR1 and CDR2: LGHDT, YNNKEL (reference sequence). J gave up 1 base and V 3 bases, and 4 bases lay outside the gene matches. CDR3 nucleotide sequence: TGTGCCAGCAGCCACCAGCGGGATGGCACAGATACGCAGTATTTT. Protein product: CASSHQRDGTDTQYF.

CDR3 sequence: CASNYGVSANEKLFF. Written as DNA, the CDR3 is TGTGCCAGCAACTACGGGGTGTCGGCTAATGAAAAACTGTTTTTT. This chain uses TRBV6-5 with TRBJ1-4; D remains ambiguous. Germline assignment: CDR1 MNHEY and CDR2 SVGAGI. The CDR3 has 15 residues. V was pared by 7 bases and J by 3 bases, with 15 bases between.

The rearrangement joins TRBV6-6 to TRBJ2-7, with 10 positions matching TRBD2. The length of the CDR3 is 14 residues. J lost 7 bases, V lost 6 bases, and 9 bases had no gene match. The germline V gene has CDR1 MNHNY and CDR2 SVGAGI (reference sequence). CDR3 sequence (DNA): TGTGCCAGCAGCGGAGCGGGAGGGATAGGGGAGCAGTACTTC. Amino acid sequence: CASSGAGGIGEQYF.

Only a few counts were recorded for this clone. The chain uses TRBV27 and TRBJ1-1; possibly TRBD1 for D (6 bases). The length of the CDR3 is 14 residues. V gave up 7 bases and J gave up 0 bases, with 12 bases separating them. The germline V gene has CDR1 MNHEY and CDR2 SMNVEV (reference sequence). The DNA of the CDR3 is TGTGCCAGCACCCGAACAGGGTTGAACACTGAAGCTTTCTTT. It yields the protein CASTRTGLNTEAFF.

The rearrangement uses TRBV4-2 and TRBJ1-5; 7 bases fit TRBD1. The length of the CDR3 is 15 residues. With V trimmed by 1 base and J by 7 bases, 7 bases remained unmatched. Germline V gene data show CDR1 as LGHNA and CDR2 as YNFKEQ. The DNA of the CDR3 is TGTGCCAGCAGCCAAGGAGAGGGGGCTGTACAGCCCCAGCATTTT. It is translated as CASSQGEGAVQPQHF.

This chain joins TRBV5-1 and TRBJ1-5; D is uncertain. CDR1 and CDR2 (germline): SGHRS, YFSETQ. V was trimmed by 2 bases and J by 3 bases, leaving 12 bases between them. This CDR3 is built from 15 residues. The CDR3 region is CASSLEAGVNQPQHF. CDR3 coding DNA: TGCGCCAGCAGCTTAGAGGCTGGAGTCAATCAGCCCCAGCATTTT.

The table lists this clone with a few counts. The gene calls are TRBV7-9 and TRBJ1-1, with 7 nucleotides matching TRBD1. Losses at the gene ends were 8 bases for V and 4 bases for J; bases not matched to a gene: 10. Looked up from germline, CDR1 is SEHNR and CDR2 is FQNEAQ (reference sequence). The CDR3 consists of 14 residues. The DNA for the CDR3 is TGTGCCAGCGGAGGGACAGCCGAGGGCACTGAAGCTTTCTTT. It is translated as CASGGTAEGTEAFF.

The CDR3 DNA follows: TGTGCCAGCAGTGATTCCCCGACTAGCGGGGGATACAATGAGCAGTTCTTC. Translated, it gives CASSDSPTSGGYNEQFF. V is TRBV6-1 and J is TRBJ2-1, with 12 bases aligning to TRBD2. V shed 3 bases, J shed 4 bases, and the junction held 7 bases outside the gene matches. From germline, CDR1 is MNHNS and CDR2 SASEGT. The CDR3 spans 17 residues.

The gene calls are TRBV6-5 and TRBJ1-5; the D gene is possibly TRBD1 (6 bases). Per germline, CDR1 MNHEY and CDR2 SVGAGI. The CDR3 is 14 amino acids. V was cut by 5 bases and J by 7 bases, with 15 bases left in between. The CDR3, as DNA: TGTGCCAGCAGTCCTAACAGGGTGAGGCAGCCCCAGCATTTT. Encoded protein: CASSPNRVRQPQHF.

This rearrangement joins TRBV28 to TRBJ1-3; possible D gene TRBD1, 5 bases. This CDR3 has 16 residues. Trimming stripped 2 bases from V and 0 bases from J, with 11 bases between. Germline loops: CDR1 MDHEN, CDR2 SYDVKM. For the CDR3, the DNA is TGTGCCAGCAGTTTAGGGGGGGTTAACTCTGGAAACACCATATATTTT. Translated, it gives CASSLGGVNSGNTIYF.

The chain joins TRBV6-1 to TRBJ2-7; 10 bases match TRBD2. V was clipped by 3 bases and J by 2 bases; unmatched bases: 7. The CDR3 has 16 amino acids. Germline V gene sequence: CDR1 MNHNS, CDR2 SASEGT. CDR3 region: CASSEATSGLPYEQYF. The CDR3, as DNA: TGTGCCAGCAGTGAGGCGACTAGCGGGCTTCCCTACGAGCAGTACTTC.

J is TRBJ1-3 and V is TRBV18; 10 nucleotides match TRBD1. V lost 6 bases to trimming and J lost 0 bases; unmatched junction nucleotides: 5. The CDR3 runs 16 residues. Germline CDR1 is KGHSH and CDR2 is LQKENI. CDR3 residues: CASSRQGASSGNTIYF. Here the CDR3 DNA reads TGTGCCAGCTCTCGACAGGGGGCAAGCTCTGGAAACACCATATATTTT.

The V gene is TRBV14, the J gene TRBJ2-2, with D perhaps matching TRBD1 (5 bases). V lost 3 bases to trimming and J lost 6 bases, with 8 bases between them. Germline V gene data show CDR1 as SGHDN and CDR2 as FVKESK. The CDR3 is made up of 13 amino acids. The CDR3 reads CASSQTRAGELFF. The CDR3 DNA sequence: TGTGCCAGCAGCCAGACCAGGGCCGGGGAGCTGTTTTTT.

This chain connects TRBV6-4 to TRBJ2-1; D perhaps matches TRBD1 (6 bases). V was cut by 0 bases and J by 3 bases, with 12 bases left in between. The germline V gene encodes CDR1 MRHNA and CDR2 SNTAGT. CDR3 length equals 16 residues. The CDR3 bases are TGTGCCAGCAGTGACTCAGGCACAGGGAGCTACAATGAGCAGTTCTTC. It specifies CASSDSGTGSYNEQFF.

This chain joins TRBV30 and TRBJ1-4; TRBD1 aligns across 10 bases. The trim removed 7 bases at V and 7 bases at J, leaving 6 bases unmatched. From germline, CDR1 is GTSNPN and CDR2 SVGIG (reference sequence). The CDR3 is 13 amino acids. The CDR3 sequence is CAFRTGGTEKLFF. In DNA, the CDR3 is TGTGCCTTCCGGACAGGGGGAACTGAAAAACTGTTTTTT.

This clone was seen more than once but under ten times. The chain carries TRBV5-1 and TRBJ1-2; 8 bases agree with TRBD1. From germline, CDR1 is SGHRS and CDR2 YFSETQ. There are 14 residues in the CDR3. After removal of 0 bases from V and 9 bases from J, the junction contained 7 bases not matched to a gene. The CDR3 DNA reads as TGCGCCAGCAGCTTGGCCACGGGACAGGTTAGCTACACCTTC. Its protein product is CASSLATGQVSYTF.

Ten or more counts support this clone. V usage is TRBV7-9 and J usage is TRBJ1-5, with 8 bases lining up with TRBD1. CDR1 and CDR2 (germline): SEHNR, FQNEAQ (reference sequence). This CDR3 spans 15 amino acids. V dropped 8 bases and J dropped 5; count of bases not matched to a gene: 11. In DNA form, the CDR3 reads TGTGCCAGCTCGCGGACAGGGCTTACTCATCAGCCCCAGCATTTT. It specifies CASSRTGLTHQPQHF.